The clone carrying this T cell receptor beta chain was detected only once. In germline, CDR1 is GTSNPN, CDR2 SVGIG (reference sequence). The CDR3 runs 13 residues. V lost 4 bases, J lost 3 bases, and 12 bases lay in between. The data were taken from a study of cytomegalovirus exposure and HLA in healthy donors. Use of 60 Vbeta and 13 Jbeta primers characterized the PCR. The method was immunoSEQ multiplex PCR; TCRdb's version includes in-frame clones alone and lacks a portion of them. The sample carries roughly 150,000 clones, approximately 77% recorded once. This clonotype was sampled from a man under 40 in good health and CMV-seronegative. Sample: PBMCs. V is TRBV30 and J is TRBJ1-1; D is uncertain. DNA of the CDR3: TGTGCCTGGAAAACTCAGGAGGACACTGAAGCTTTCTTT. This translates into CAWKTQEDTEAFF.